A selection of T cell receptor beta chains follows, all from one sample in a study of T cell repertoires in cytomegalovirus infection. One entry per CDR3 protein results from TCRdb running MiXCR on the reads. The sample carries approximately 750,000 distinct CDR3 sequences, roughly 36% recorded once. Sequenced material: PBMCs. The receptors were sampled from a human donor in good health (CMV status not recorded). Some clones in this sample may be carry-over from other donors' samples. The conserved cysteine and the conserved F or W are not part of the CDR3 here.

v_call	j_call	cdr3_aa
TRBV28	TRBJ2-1	ASSPPPTREQF
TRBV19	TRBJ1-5	ASRPQGFDQPQH
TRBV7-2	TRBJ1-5	ASSRDSVLNQPQH
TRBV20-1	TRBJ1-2	SASQMGSRYGYT
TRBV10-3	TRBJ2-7	AISGSGSGDEQY
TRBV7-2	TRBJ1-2	ASSRDTYGYT
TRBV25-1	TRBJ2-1	ASSELAGGAYNEQF
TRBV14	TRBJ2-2	ASSQGRGRGTGELF
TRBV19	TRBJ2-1	ASRHSGGLHEQF
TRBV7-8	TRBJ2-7	ASSLEGREYEQY
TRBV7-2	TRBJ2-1	AISLAGPQF
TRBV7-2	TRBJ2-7	ASSFLAGGPGALYEQY
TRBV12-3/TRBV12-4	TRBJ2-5	ASNNGPETQY
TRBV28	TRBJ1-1	ASDSVGQEEAF
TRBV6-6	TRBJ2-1	ASSYHRDFSYNEQF
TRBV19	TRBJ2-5	ASSRGTEMGTQY
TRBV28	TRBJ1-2	ASRINRGPLFGYT
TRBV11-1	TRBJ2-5	ASSYAGTYETQY
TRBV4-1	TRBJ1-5	ASSQVADQPQH
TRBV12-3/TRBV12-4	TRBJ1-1	ASSLPPGGGGTEAF
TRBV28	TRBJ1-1	ASTLTGGRHTEAL
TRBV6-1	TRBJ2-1	ASSEVLVNEQF
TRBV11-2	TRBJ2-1	ASSLGTRYNEQF
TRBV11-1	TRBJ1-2	ASSLLRGGINYGYT